The sequence of this T cell receptor (beta chain) was determined in a study of Ad26.COV2.S vaccination and SARS-CoV-2 variants. Background on the study: Each vaccinee took Ad26.COV2.S intramuscularly, once or twice 56 days apart. Overall study results and limits: Vaccine recipients posted higher spike-specific TCR breadth than their placebo counterparts. Estimates derived from TCR breadth and depth analyses may have underestimated total T cell responses.

Profiled with immunoSEQ multiplex PCR; TCRdb holds only in-frame clones, not every one. The sample carries approximately 360,000 clones, 83% recorded once. In regard to this clone: As yet, its antigen is unknown.

CDR1 and CDR2 from the germline V gene are SNHLY and FYNNEI. The CDR3 has 14 amino acids. V shed 6 bases and J 7 bases; nucleotides not matched to a gene: 8. Treatment: some 20 received Ad26.COV2.S at low or high dose, single or two shots; 5 received placebo; per-sample allocation not given. Collection of the samples took place on day 63 after the first injection of vaccine or placebo. An 18-55-year-old adult in Boston served as donor. The J gene is TRBJ1-4, the V gene TRBV2; 7 bases are a match to TRBD1. The sample consisted of peripheral blood, taken in a trial of Ad26.COV2.S vaccine versus placebo. The receptor was isolated from a person between 18 and 65 years old who received the Ad26.COV2.S COVID-19 vaccine or a placebo. In DNA, the CDR3 is TGTGCCAGCAGCCGACAGGGTAACAGTGAAAAACTGTTTTTT. This gives the protein CASSRQGNSEKLFF.